The next 6 T cell receptor beta chains were all read from a single sample in a study of blood T cell repertoires in COVID-19. The data were produced by immunoSEQ multiplex PCR, yet TCRdb's version contains in-frame clones alone and is incomplete. The repertoire includes roughly 100,000 clones, over 75% of them detected once, and 6% sits in the top ten. The sequenced sample was peripheral blood. Receptor source: a human donor in a cohort sampled during active COVID-19.

The rearrangement uses TRBV7-9 and TRBJ1-3; D unclear. This CDR3 is built from 15 residues. Germline CDR1 is SEHNR and CDR2 is FQNEAQ (reference sequence). Between the trimmed V and J ends, which lost 6 bases and 0 bases, there was a span of 12 bases. The CDR3 DNA follows: TGTGCCAGCAGATCCCTGGGAGACTCTGGAAACACCATATATTTT. This gives the protein CASRSLGDSGNTIYF.

V gene TRBV5-5 combines with J gene TRBJ2-3; TRBD2 might be the D (5 bases). Looked up from germline, CDR1 is SGHKS and CDR2 is YYEKEE (reference sequence). This CDR3 comprises 17 residues. V was shortened by 4 bases and J by 5 bases, with 23 bases between the two germline ends. In DNA, the CDR3 is TGTGCCAGCAGCCCCAATGGAGCGGCCCTTTTGGGAGATACGCAGTATTTT. Amino acid sequence: CASSPNGAALLGDTQYF.

The V call is TRBV7-9, the J call TRBJ2-2; D may be TRBD2 (6 bases). V lost 4 bases to trimming and J lost 0 bases, with 21 bases between them. This CDR3 comprises 19 residues. Per the germline V gene, CDR1 is SEHNR and CDR2 is FQNEAQ (reference sequence). CDR3: CASSSGRLRTIANTGELFF. The DNA of the CDR3 is TGTGCCAGCAGCTCGGGACGACTGAGGACTATCGCGAACACCGGGGAGCTGTTTTTT.

The gene calls are TRBV29-1 and TRBJ2-7; possibly TRBD1 for D (6 bases). V lost 6 bases and J 3 bases, leaving 12 bases between the germline ends. The CDR3 runs 12 residues. CDR1 and CDR2 from the germline V gene are SQVTM and ANQGSEA. The CDR3 DNA reads TGCAGCGTCGGGGACACGAGCTACGAGCAGTACTTC. It specifies CSVGDTSYEQYF.

This chain joins TRBV13 and TRBJ1-1; TRBD1 matches 9 bases. Germline V gene lookup returns CDR1 PRHDT and CDR2 FYEKMQ (reference sequence). The CDR3 loop spans 18 amino acids. J was trimmed by 5 bases and V by 5 bases; bases with no gene match: 18. The CDR3 DNA follows: TGTGCCAGCAGCCTAAAACGAACAGGGGGCGCGCCTACTACTGAAGCTTTCTTT. Residues: CASSLKRTGGAPTTEAFF.

This chain joins TRBV3-1 (or the pseudogene TRBV3-2) and TRBJ2-5; TRBD2 might be the D (6 bases). V was shortened by 1 base and J by 7 bases, with 13 bases between the two germline ends. Germline-derived CDR1 and CDR2 are LGHDT and YNNKEL (reference sequence). CDR3 length: 14 residues. The CDR3 is CASSQAGAEGTQYF. CDR3 coding DNA: TGTGCCAGCAGCCAAGCCGGCGCGGAGGGGACCCAGTACTTC.